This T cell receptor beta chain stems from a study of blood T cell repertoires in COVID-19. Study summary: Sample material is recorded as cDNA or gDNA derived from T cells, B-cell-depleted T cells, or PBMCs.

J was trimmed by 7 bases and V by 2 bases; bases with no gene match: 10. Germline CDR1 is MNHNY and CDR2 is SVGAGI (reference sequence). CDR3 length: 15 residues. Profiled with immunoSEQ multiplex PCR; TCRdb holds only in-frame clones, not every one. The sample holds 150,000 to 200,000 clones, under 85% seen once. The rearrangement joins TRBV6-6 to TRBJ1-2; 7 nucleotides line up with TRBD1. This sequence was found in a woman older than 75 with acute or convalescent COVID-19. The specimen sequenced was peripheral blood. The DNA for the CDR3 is TGTGCCAGCAGTTACCTGGCAGGGGGTAACGGTGGCTACACCTTC. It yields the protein CASSYLAGGNGGYTF.